Each of the 15 T cell receptor beta chains below was sequenced from the same sample in a study of T cells and Merkel cell carcinoma outcomes. Here immunoSEQ multiplex PCR was the method, and the copy in TCRdb shows in-frame clones only, minus some. Of some 6,000 clones in the sample, about four fifths are singletons; the top ten hold over 12%. The specimen was tumor tissue from Merkel cell carcinoma. These receptors were obtained from a human donor with Merkel cell carcinoma. Some clones in this sample may be carry-over from other donors' samples.

This clone was seen a single time. The CDR3 protein is CSVGTGGGGETQYF. CDR3 sequence (DNA): TGCAGCGTTGGAACAGGGGGCGGGGGGGAGACCCAGTACTTC. This chain connects TRBV29-1 to TRBJ2-5, with TRBD1 as a possible D gene (9 bases). Trimming took off 4 bases at V and 5 bases at J, with 17 bases between the two ends. Germline V gives CDR1 SQVTM, CDR2 ANQGSEA. This CDR3 region has 14 residues.

The chain recombines TRBV20-1 with TRBJ2-7; D gene unclear. CDR3 length equals 10 residues. Germline CDR1 is DFQATT and CDR2 is SNEGSKA (reference sequence). With 7 bases removed from V and 4 bases from J, the gap between germline ends came to 8 bases. As DNA, the CDR3 is TGCAGTGGTTGGAAGTACGAGCAGTACTTC. This codes for CSGWKYEQYF.

This chain connects TRBV19 to TRBJ1-5; 9 nucleotides align to TRBD1. V shed 5 bases and J 6 bases; nucleotides not matched to a gene: 14. The CDR3 extends over 17 amino acids. The V gene's germline CDR1 is LNHDA and CDR2 SQIVND (reference sequence). Here the CDR3 reads CASSHRPGTGYGQPQHF. The CDR3 nucleotides are TGTGCCAGTAGTCATCGCCCGGGGACAGGGTACGGTCAGCCCCAGCATTTT. Supplemented by reference TRBV19 and TRBJ1-5, the full variable domain reads DGGITQSPKYLFRKEGQNVTLSCEQNLNHDAMYWYRQDPGQGLRLIYYSQIVNDFQKGDIAEGYSVSREKKESFPLTVTSAQKNPTAFYLCASSHRPGTGYGQPQHFGDGTRLSIL.

This chain joins TRBV11-2 and TRBJ2-1; 13 nucleotides align to TRBD2. The CDR3 runs to 16 residues. V lost 0 bases and J lost 9; bases outside the gene matches: 5. The germline V gene encodes CDR1 SGHAT and CDR2 FQNNGV. The CDR3 protein is CASSLDELAGGLEQFF. The DNA for the CDR3 is TGTGCCAGCAGCTTAGATGAACTAGCGGGAGGGCTTGAGCAGTTCTTC.

This clone has only one observation. CDR3 sequence reads: CASSTLAGALNEQFF. The CDR3 nucleotides are TGTGCCAGTAGTACACTAGCGGGAGCGCTCAATGAGCAGTTCTTC. This sequence joins TRBV19 and TRBJ2-1; the match to TRBD2 covers 11 bases. The CDR3 contains 15 residues. Germline V CDR1 and CDR2: LNHDA, SQIVND (reference sequence). V gave up 4 bases and J gave up 6 bases; unmatched junction bases: 5. Based on the CDR3 plus reference TRBV19 and TRBJ2-1, the full variable domain is DGGITQSPKYLFRKEGQNVTLSCEQNLNHDAMYWYRQDPGQGLRLIYYSQIVNDFQKGDIAEGYSVSREKKESFPLTVTSAQKNPTAFYLCASSTLAGALNEQFFGPGTRLTVL.

V gene TRBV2 combines with J gene TRBJ2-7; TRBD1 agrees at 9 bases. The J segment lost 1 base and the V segment lost 7 bases, leaving 2 bases of the junction unmatched. In germline, CDR1 is SNHLY, CDR2 FYNNEI. The CDR3 extends over 13 amino acids. DNA for the CDR3: TGTGCCAGCAATGGGACAGGGTCCTACGAGCAGTACTTC. Amino acid sequence: CASNGTGSYEQYF.

CDR3 region: CASSKAQGQGLYEQYF. The CDR3 region has the DNA TGTGCCAGCAGCAAAGCGCAGGGACAGGGGCTCTACGAGCAGTACTTC. The rearrangement links TRBV21-1 to TRBJ2-7; the tabulated D call, TRBD1, remains unverified against the DNA. TRBV21-1 has pseudogene status. This CDR3 comprises 16 residues.

Comment on this clone: The identical CDR3 is also encoded by other nucleotide sequences in the sample. V is TRBV7-3 and J is TRBJ2-1, with 9 positions matching TRBD1. Germline V gives CDR1 SGHTA, CDR2 FQGTGA. The ends lost 4 bases at V and 16 bases at J; junction bases unmatched: 8. CDR3 length: 12 amino acids. As DNA, the CDR3 is TGTGCCAGCAGCTCTACCGGGACAGGGCAATTCTTC. Its translation is CASSSTGTGQFF.

This chain uses TRBV6-6 with TRBJ1-3; tentatively, D is TRBD1 (6 bases). Germline V gives CDR1 MNHNY, CDR2 SVGAGI (reference sequence). The CDR3 contains 15 residues. The V gene lost 0 bases and the J gene lost 2 bases, with 8 bases spanning the gap. CDR3 in amino acids: CASSYSGTPGNTIYF. DNA for the CDR3: TGTGCCAGCAGTTACTCGGGGACACCTGGAAACACCATATATTTT.

The gene calls are TRBV4-3 and TRBJ2-1; 12 positions agree with TRBD1. CDR1 and CDR2 from the germline V gene are LGHNA and YSLEER. J was trimmed by 8 bases and V by 0 bases; bases with no gene match: 5. The length of the CDR3 is 16 residues. The CDR3 loop is CASSQERDRGLDEQFF. The DNA of the CDR3 is TGCGCCAGCAGCCAAGAAAGGGACAGGGGGCTGGATGAGCAGTTCTTC.

The V and J genes are TRBV7-9 and TRBJ2-3, with TRBD2 identical over 7 bases. The trim removed 6 bases at V and 4 bases at J, leaving 13 bases unmatched. The CDR3 extends over 16 amino acids. CDR1 is SEHNR, CDR2 FQNEAQ, per germline (reference sequence). CDR3 DNA: TGTGCCAGCAGTTGGGAAGGCGGGAGTCCCCCAGATACGCAGTATTTT. Its translation: CASSWEGGSPPDTQYF.

This chain links TRBV14 with TRBJ2-2; 7 bases are a match to TRBD1. The length of the CDR3 is 19 residues. With V trimmed by 1 base and J by 3 bases, 14 bases remained unmatched. Germline lookup yields CDR1 SGHDN and CDR2 FVKESK. The CDR3, as DNA: TGTGCCAGCAGCCAAGTTGACAGGGCTATTTGGATCGACACCGGGGAGCTGTTTTTT. Residues: CASSQVDRAIWIDTGELFF.

This clone has more than one count but fewer than ten. This sequence joins TRBV5-5 and TRBJ1-5; unclear D gene. The V end lost 0 bases, the J end lost 0 bases, and 4 bases lay between the germline ends. Germline V CDR1 and CDR2: SGHKS, YYEKEE (reference sequence). The CDR3 loop spans 14 amino acids. The CDR3 DNA is TGTGCCAGCAGCTTGGGCCTTAGCAATCAGCCCCAGCATTTT. Its translation is CASSLGLSNQPQHF. The variable domain in full, with the rest retrieved from reference TRBV5-5 and TRBJ1-5, is DAGVTQSPTHLIKTRGQQVTLRCSPISGHKSVSWYQQVLGQGPQFIFQYYEKEERGRGNFPDRFSARQFPNYSSELNVNALLLGDSALYLCASSLGLSNQPQHFGDGTRLSIL.

V gene TRBV2 combines with J gene TRBJ2-1; 13 positions match TRBD2. V lost 1 base, J lost 3 bases, and 6 bases stayed unmatched. Germline V gene data show CDR1 as SNHLY and CDR2 as FYNNEI. The CDR3 runs 18 residues. CDR3 residues: CASSEGLAGGFDYNEQFF. Here the CDR3 DNA reads TGTGCCAGCAGTGAAGGACTAGCGGGAGGATTCGACTACAATGAGCAGTTCTTC.

Note on this clone: A junction boundary mismatches the germline segment, possibly from a read error. This rearrangement joins TRBV4-1 to TRBJ1-2, with 7 bases identical to TRBD1. Germline values: CDR1 MGHRA, CDR2 YSYEKL. The CDR3 totals 12 residues. The CDR3 bases are TGCGCCAGCAGCCGGCAGGGGGATGGCTATACCTTC. Translation gives CASSRQGDGYTF.